This T cell receptor beta chain is drawn from a study of PD-L1 blockade in urothelial cancer. General observations from the study: When pretreatment blood TCR clonality was below the median, it predicted better survival.

Patients' cancers were locally advanced or metastatic urothelial carcinomas. Pretreatment and on-treatment blood mononuclear cell samples were taken, totaling between 1 and 8 time points per patient. Notes on this clone: Its antigen is unidentified.

This CDR3 is built from 17 residues. Germline-derived CDR1 and CDR2 are SGHVS and FNYEAQ. V shed 3 bases, J shed 1 base, and the junction held 9 bases outside the gene matches. A spike-in of synthetic TCR analog templates was added to each PCR. The assay was immunoSEQ multiplex PCR, and TCRdb's table has in-frame clones only and misses some. In the table there are 50,000 or so clones, about 80% of which are singletons. The TCR sequence derives from a man aged 35-49 years with urothelial cancer. V is TRBV7-6 and J is TRBJ2-1; 7 bases fit TRBD1. The sequences come from PBMCs, collected around atezolizumab (anti-PD-L1) treatment. This chain's CDR3 is CASSLDKGAMSYNEQFF. The CDR3 bases are TGTGCCAGCAGCTTGGATAAGGGGGCAATGTCCTACAATGAGCAGTTCTTC.